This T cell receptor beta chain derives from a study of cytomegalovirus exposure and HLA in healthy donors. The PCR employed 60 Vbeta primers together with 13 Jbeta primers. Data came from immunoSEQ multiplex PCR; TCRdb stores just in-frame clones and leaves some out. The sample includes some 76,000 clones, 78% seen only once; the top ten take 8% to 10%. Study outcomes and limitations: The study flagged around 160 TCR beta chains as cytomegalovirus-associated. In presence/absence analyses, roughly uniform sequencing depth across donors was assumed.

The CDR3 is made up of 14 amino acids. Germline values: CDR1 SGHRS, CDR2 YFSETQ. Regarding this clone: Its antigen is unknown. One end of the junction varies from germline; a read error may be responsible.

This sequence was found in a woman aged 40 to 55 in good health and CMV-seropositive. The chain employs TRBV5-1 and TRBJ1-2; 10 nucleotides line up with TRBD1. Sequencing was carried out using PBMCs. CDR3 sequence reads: CASSPATGGYGYAF. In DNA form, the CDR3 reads TGCGCCAGCAGCCCCGCGACAGGGGGCTATGGCTACGCCTTC.